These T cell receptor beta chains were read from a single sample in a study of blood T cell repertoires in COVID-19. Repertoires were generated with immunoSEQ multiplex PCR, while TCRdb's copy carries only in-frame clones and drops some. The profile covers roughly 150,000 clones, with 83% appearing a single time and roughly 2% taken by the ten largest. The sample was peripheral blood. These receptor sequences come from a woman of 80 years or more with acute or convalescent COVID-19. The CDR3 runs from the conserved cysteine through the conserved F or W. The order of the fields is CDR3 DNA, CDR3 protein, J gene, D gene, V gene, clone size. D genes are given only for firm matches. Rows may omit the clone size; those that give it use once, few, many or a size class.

TGCGCCAGCAGCCAAGACTATTCAGATACGCAGTATTTT	CASSQDYSDTQYF	TRBJ2-3	-	TRBV4-3	-
TGTGCCAGCCAAACCGGGACAGGGGGCACAGATACGCAGTATTTT	CASQTGTGGTDTQYF	TRBJ2-3	TRBD1	TRBV6-5	-
TGTGCCAGCAGCCGAACTATGCGGGAGGCGGAAAAACTGTTTTTT	CASSRTMREAEKLFF	TRBJ1-4	-	TRBV4-2	-
TGTGCCAGCAGCCCGCCGCAGGGAACCAAACAGCCCCAGCATTTT	CASSPPQGTKQPQHF	TRBJ1-5	-	TRBV28	-
TGTGCCAGCAGCCGCGTTAGAACAGGCGACTACGAGCAGTACTTC	CASSRVRTGDYEQYF	TRBJ2-7	-	TRBV6-5	-
TGTGCCAGCAGCCTAATGGGACAGGGAGATCAGCCCCAGCATTTT	CASSLMGQGDQPQHF	TRBJ1-5	TRBD1	TRBV5-6	once
TGTGCCAGTAGTCCCCAGGGCGGGATGGGAGAGACCCAGTACTTC	CASSPQGGMGETQYF	TRBJ2-5	-	TRBV19	-
TGTGCCAGCAGTGAGGCCAGGGGATTTGAAGCTTTCTTT	CASSEARGFEAFF	TRBJ1-1	-	TRBV6-1	once
TGTGCCAGCAGCTTGTTTCAGGGAGGCACCGGGGAGCTGTTTTTT	CASSLFQGGTGELFF	TRBJ2-2	-	TRBV5-5	few
TGCGCCACCTCTGAATCGGGGGTTGACTCGGGAGTGAACACTGAAGCTTTCTTT	CATSESGVDSGVNTEAFF	TRBJ1-1	-	TRBV5-1	-
TGTGCCAGCAGCCAAGCAGTTCAGGGCTATGGCTACACCTTC	CASSQAVQGYGYTF	TRBJ1-2	-	TRBV3-1/TRBV3-2	-
TGTGCCTGGAGTCCAGGGGTGGATACGCAGTATTTT	CAWSPGVDTQYF	TRBJ2-3	-	TRBV30	-
TGTGCCAGTAAAGGACAGAGCGGATATAGCAATCAGCCCCAGCATTTT	CASKGQSGYSNQPQHF	TRBJ1-5	-	TRBV19	-
TGTGCCAGCAGCTTAAATTTGGCCACCGGGGAGCTGTTTTTT	CASSLNLATGELFF	TRBJ2-2	-	TRBV7-2	-
TGTGCCAGCAGGGTTGCCCCGACAGGGGAACCGAACACTGAAGCTTTCTTT	CASRVAPTGEPNTEAFF	TRBJ1-1	TRBD1	TRBV2	-
TGTGCCAGCGAGGTCGGGCTAGCGAATTTTCCTCGGTACTTC	CASEVGLANFPRYF	TRBJ2-7	-	TRBV6-5	few
TGTGCCAGCAGTTTACCGGGTCCTGGGAACATTCAGTACTTC	CASSLPGPGNIQYF	TRBJ2-4	-	TRBV27	-
TGTGCCAGCAGCTTGGCTCAGACAACTAATGAAAAACTGTTTTTT	CASSLAQTTNEKLFF	TRBJ1-4	-	TRBV5-5	-
TGTGCCAGTAGAGAGGGCCCCAGAGGAGAGCAGTACTTC	CASREGPRGEQYF	TRBJ2-7	-	TRBV19	-
TGTGCCAGCAGCTTTTCGGAGGCCCTCCACTTT	CASSFSEALHF	TRBJ1-6	-	TRBV7-8	-
TGTGCCAGCAGCTTGGGTCTAGGGGGAACCGCGGCTTTCTTT	CASSLGLGGTAAFF	TRBJ1-1	-	TRBV5-8	-
TGTGCCAGCAGTGAATCCGGACAATATTCACCCCTCCACTTT	CASSESGQYSPLHF	TRBJ1-6	-	TRBV6-1	-
TGTGCCAGCAGCCAAGAATATGGCAATCAGCCCCAGCATTTT	CASSQEYGNQPQHF	TRBJ1-5	-	TRBV3-1/TRBV3-2	-
TGCGCCAGCAGCCAACGACCGGGGACTTTATACAATGAGCAGTTCTTC	CASSQRPGTLYNEQFF	TRBJ2-1	-	TRBV4-1	-
TGTGCCAGCAATCCTATGGACAGGGGGCGGAACATTCAGTACTTC	CASNPMDRGRNIQYF	TRBJ2-4	TRBD1	TRBV28	-
TGTGCCAGCAGCCCGCTTATAACGGGGGGGGAGCTGTTTTTT	CASSPLITGGELFF	TRBJ2-2	-	TRBV3-1/TRBV3-2	-
TGTGCCAGTACCACTGGGCGGGGGGCGAACACTGAAGCTTTCTTT	CASTTGRGANTEAFF	TRBJ1-1	-	TRBV19	few
TGTGCCAGCAGCGGGACACCGACCTACGAGCAGTACTTC	CASSGTPTYEQYF	TRBJ2-7	-	TRBV6-2/TRBV6-3	once
TGTGCCAGCAGCTTACTCCGGGACACGGTCTATGGCTACACCTTC	CASSLLRDTVYGYTF	TRBJ1-2	-	TRBV7-8	once
TGTGCCACCCGAGCCGGCTCTGGAAACACCATATATTTT	CATRAGSGNTIYF	TRBJ1-3	-	TRBV6-5	-
TGTGCCAGTAGTATTTCCAGGGATAAGAATCAGCCCCAGCATTTT	CASSISRDKNQPQHF	TRBJ1-5	-	TRBV19	-
TGTGCCAGCAGCTCCCTGAGAGGGGGCCCTATTAGCTACACCTTC	CASSSLRGGPISYTF	TRBJ1-2	TRBD1	TRBV5-4	-
TGTGCCAGCAGGGGTGGAGCCTACGAGCAGTACTTC	CASRGGAYEQYF	TRBJ2-7	-	TRBV3-1/TRBV3-2	-
TGTGCCAGCAGTGAAGCAAGGGGGCACCGGGAGACCCAGTACTTC	CASSEARGHRETQYF	TRBJ2-5	TRBD1	TRBV25-1	-
TGTGCCAGCAGCTGGGGGGACAGGACGTACGAGCAGTACTTC	CASSWGDRTYEQYF	TRBJ2-7	TRBD1	TRBV5-5	-
TGTGCCAGCACAGGGACAGTGGGGTCTGGAGAGCAGTACTTC	CASTGTVGSGEQYF	TRBJ2-7	TRBD1	TRBV2	-
TGTGCCAGCAGTTTCGACAGGGAGGGCAATCAGCCCCAGCATTTT	CASSFDREGNQPQHF	TRBJ1-5	TRBD1	TRBV27	-
TGTGCCAGCTCACCAGCGACGGGGAATTCACCCCTCCACTTT	CASSPATGNSPLHF	TRBJ1-6	-	TRBV18	-
TGTGCCACCAGCAATCGACAGGCCAGCTACACCTTC	CATSNRQASYTF	TRBJ1-2	-	TRBV15	few